This T cell receptor (beta chain) was sequenced in a study of Ad26.COV2.S vaccination and SARS-CoV-2 variants. Treatment specified: around 19 received Ad26.COV2.S at low or high dose, single or two shots; about five received placebo; per-sample allocation not given. The samples were gathered on day 63 after the first injection of vaccine or placebo. Here immunoSEQ multiplex PCR was the method, and the copy in TCRdb shows in-frame clones only, minus some. This table holds around 320,000 clones, roughly 84% found once. Study-level points and caveats: The study found higher spike-specific TCR breadth in vaccine than placebo recipients. Post-vaccination spike-specific CD8+ and CD4+ T cell responses reportedly had substantial breadth.

Remarks on this clone: Antigen: not known.

The J segment lost 1 base and the V segment lost 4 bases, leaving 6 bases of the junction unmatched. Per the germline V gene, CDR1 is PRHDT and CDR2 is FYEKMQ (reference sequence). The CDR3 sequence is 15 residues long. This material consisted of peripheral blood, taken in a trial of Ad26.COV2.S vaccine versus placebo. This sequence joins TRBV13 and TRBJ2-7, with 8 bases identical to TRBD1. This clonotype was obtained from a person between 18 and 65 years old who received the Ad26.COV2.S COVID-19 vaccine or a placebo. CDR3 nucleotides: TGTGCCAGCAGCTACGGTAACAGGGGGTCCTACGAGCAGTACTTC. Protein product: CASSYGNRGSYEQYF.